The source of this T cell receptor (beta chain) is a study of healthy donors' naive CD4 and CD8 T cells. Starting from approximately 500 ng of total RNA, TCR libraries were made with linear amplification. TCRdb ran MiXCR on the reads and lists one entry per CDR3 protein. The data hold about 180,000 distinct CDR3 sequences, with over 60% observed a single time. The study's findings and limits: Negatively charged CDR3s marked CD8+ lineage; positively charged CDR3s marked CD4+ lineage.

Naive CD4+ cells were sorted as CD4+CD8-CD45RO-CD45RA+; naive CD8+ as CD8+CD4-CD45RA+CD27bright. This clonotype was found a few times. The target antigen is unknown. The CDR3 loop spans 13 amino acids. V lost 1 base and J lost 2, with 6 bases in between. The germline gives CDR1 LNHNV, CDR2 YYDKDF (reference sequence). Sequenced material: naive CD4+ and CD8+ T cells sorted from blood, pooled from several donors. The receptor's source is a pool of human donors in good health; the sample pools cells from several healthy donors. This chain connects TRBV15 to TRBJ2-7; D gene unclear. The CDR3, as DNA: TGTGCCACCAGCAGAGGCGGTACCTACGAGCAGTACTTC. Protein product: CATSRGGTYEQYF.